A single sample gave rise to the 24 T cell receptor beta chains below, sequenced in a study of siplizumab effects on memory and regulatory T cells. Coculturing at 37°C lasted around 6 days for the mixed lymphocyte reaction cells. The method was immunoSEQ multiplex PCR; TCRdb's version includes in-frame clones alone and lacks a portion of them. Among 9,900 or so clones listed, about 46% were seen once. Their cognate antigens are unknown. Sequencing used CFSE-low (dividing) CD8+ T cells sorted from an allogeneic mixed lymphocyte reaction. All receptors derive from a human donor in good health; the cells came from an allogeneic mixed lymphocyte reaction.

The rearrangement links TRBV30 to TRBJ2-7; 9 nucleotides agree with TRBD1. Germline CDR1 GTSNPN, CDR2 SVGIG (reference sequence). V was clipped by 5 bases and J by 6 bases; unmatched bases: 14. The CDR3 is 15 amino acids. The CDR3 coding sequence is TGTGCCTGGGATCCCTCCGGGACAGGGATTGGCGAGCAGTACTTC. Encoded protein: CAWDPSGTGIGEQYF.

This clone qualifies as medium-sized (0.01 to 0.1%). The CDR3 sequence is CASSFRGVDNEQFF. CDR3 nucleotides: TGTGCCAGCAGTTTCCGGGGTGTAGACAATGAGCAGTTCTTC. This rearrangement joins TRBV28 to TRBJ2-1, with D possibly TRBD2 on 5 matching bases. The CDR3 length is 14 residues. The V gene's germline CDR1 is MDHEN and CDR2 SYDVKM. Trimming took 3 bases from V and 5 from J, leaving 11 bases between them. The full variable domain, its missing parts supplied by reference TRBV28 and TRBJ2-1, is DVKVTQSSRYLVKRTGEKVFLECVQDMDHENMFWYRQDPGLGLRLIYFSYDVKMKEKGDIPEGYSVSREKKERFSLILESASTNQTSMYLCASSFRGVDNEQFFGPGTRLTVL.

The V gene is TRBV6-5, the J gene TRBJ2-7; no reliable D call. The CDR3 is made up of 14 amino acids. CDR1 and CDR2 (germline): MNHEY, SVGAGI. V shed 6 bases and J shed 0 bases, with 12 bases lying between them. For the CDR3, the DNA is TGTGCCAGCAGAACCGGAACCAGCTCCTACGAGCAGTACTTC. Translated: CASRTGTSSYEQYF.

In its sample, this clone was seen a few times. This chain connects TRBV4-1 to TRBJ2-7; TRBD1 matches 9 bases. Looked up from germline, CDR1 is MGHRA and CDR2 is YSYEKL. The junction had 9 bases not matched to a gene; V was cut back by 4 bases and J by 5 bases. CDR3 length: 15 amino acids. This CDR3 is CASSPSRQGVHEQYF. In DNA form, the CDR3 reads TGCGCCAGCAGCCCGTCGAGACAGGGGGTCCACGAGCAGTACTTC.

This clone is termed medium-sized. The chain employs TRBV13 and TRBJ2-5; 7 nucleotides agree with TRBD1. In germline, CDR1 is PRHDT, CDR2 FYEKMQ (reference sequence). V was pared by 2 bases and J by 0 bases, with 0 bases of the junction left unmatched. The length of the CDR3 is 14 residues. DNA for the CDR3: TGTGCCAGCAGCTTAAGGGGGCACCAAGAGACCCAGTACTTC. Translation: CASSLRGHQETQYF.

This clone was counted a few times. The chain is built from TRBV9 and TRBJ2-3; 10 bases agree with TRBD2. The germline V gene has CDR1 SGDLS and CDR2 YYNGEE. With V trimmed by 4 bases and J by 6 bases, 11 bases remained unmatched. The CDR3 length is 16 residues. The CDR3 DNA reads as TGTGCCAGCAGCCACCCGCGAGCGGGGGGGCAGGATACGCAGTATTTT. Amino acid sequence: CASSHPRAGGQDTQYF.

V usage is TRBV13 and J usage is TRBJ2-1; TRBD2 matches 8 bases. The CDR3 loop spans 14 amino acids. CDR1 and CDR2 from the germline V gene are PRHDT and FYEKMQ (reference sequence). V trimming: 5 bases; J trimming: 7 bases; junction bases outside the gene matches: 7. The CDR3 region has the DNA TGTGCCAGCAGCCCCTACGGGGGGGCTAATGAGCAGTTCTTC. Protein sequence: CASSPYGGANEQFF. Variable domain in full (rest from reference TRBV13 and TRBJ2-1): AAGVIQSPRHLIKEKRETATLKCYPIPRHDTVYWYQQGPGQDPQFLISFYEKMQSDKGSIPDRFSAQQFSDYHSELNMSSLELGDSALYFCASSPYGGANEQFFGPGTRLTVL.

This clone has just a few counts. V gene TRBV5-1 combines with J gene TRBJ2-3; 10 bases map to TRBD1. Losses at the gene ends were 1 base for V and 0 bases for J; bases not matched to a gene: 8. CDR1 and CDR2 (germline): SGHRS, YFSETQ. The CDR3 runs to 18 residues. Here the CDR3 reads CASSLPTGTGVSTDTQYF. The CDR3 DNA is TGCGCCAGCAGCTTGCCAACCGGGACAGGGGTTAGCACAGATACGCAGTATTTT.

The rearrangement joins TRBV4-1 to TRBJ1-2; the D is unclear. The CDR3 sequence is 13 residues long. V was cut by 2 bases and J by 8 bases, with 12 bases left in between. CDR1 is MGHRA, CDR2 YSYEKL, per germline. The CDR3: CASSQPVLGGYTF. The CDR3 coding sequence is TGCGCCAGCAGCCAACCCGTCCTCGGAGGCTACACCTTC.

V and J are TRBV27 and TRBJ1-1; TRBD1 is a possible D gene (6 bases). CDR3 length equals 13 residues. Germline CDR1 reads MNHEY; CDR2 reads SMNVEV (reference sequence). The V end lost 4 bases, the J end lost 3 bases, and 9 bases lay between the germline ends. CDR3 in DNA: TGTGCCAGCAGTTCCGGGGGCTACACTGAAGCTTTCTTT. Encoded protein: CASSSGGYTEAFF.

This clone was seen more than once but under ten times. The chain couples TRBV5-4 to TRBJ1-4; weak D call: TRBD1 (5 bases). Germline V gives CDR1 SGHNT, CDR2 YYREEE (reference sequence). The CDR3 is 14 residues long. V lost 3 bases to trimming and J lost 5 bases, with 11 bases between them. CDR3 coding DNA: TGTGCCAGCAGCTCAGACAGCTTGAATGAAAAACTGTTTTTT. It encodes CASSSDSLNEKLFF.

The chain uses TRBV13 and TRBJ2-3; possibly TRBD1 for D (5 bases). The germline V gene has CDR1 PRHDT and CDR2 FYEKMQ (reference sequence). The CDR3 loop spans 12 amino acids. V lost 4 bases, J lost 6 bases, and 8 bases lay in between. The DNA for the CDR3 is TGTGCCAGCAGCTCCCCAGGGGATACGCAGTATTTT. Residues: CASSSPGDTQYF.

V and J are TRBV11-2 and TRBJ2-7; D not resolved. Germline V gene lookup returns CDR1 SGHAT and CDR2 FQNNGV. The V gene lost 1 base and the J gene lost 2 bases, with 12 bases spanning the gap. The CDR3 covers 15 residues. CDR3 nucleotides: TGTGCCAGCAGCTTAGGGCGTGGTTTCCCCTACGAGCAGTACTTC. Translation: CASSLGRGFPYEQYF. Based on the CDR3 plus reference TRBV11-2 and TRBJ2-7, the full variable domain is EAGVAQSPRYKIIEKRQSVAFWCNPISGHATLYWYQQILGQGPKLLIQFQNNGVVDDSQLPKDRFSAERLKGVDSTLKIQPAKLEDSAVYLCASSLGRGFPYEQYFGPGTRLTVT.

Judged by abundance, this clone is medium-sized (0.01 to 0.1%). The chain joins TRBV7-7 to TRBJ1-1; the D is unclear. The V and J ends lost 5 bases and 5 bases respectively, with 12 bases between them. The CDR3 consists of 13 residues. From germline, CDR1 is SSHAT and CDR2 FNYEAQ (reference sequence). CDR3 DNA: TGTGCCAGCAGCCCTGACCCGACAACTGAAGCTTTCTTT. Protein: CASSPDPTTEAFF.

This clone was seen more than once but under ten times. The chain combines TRBV6-5 with TRBJ2-7; D ambiguous. CDR1 and CDR2 (germline): MNHEY, SVGAGI. V gave up 0 bases and J gave up 3 bases, with 6 bases separating them. The CDR3 is 13 residues long. For the CDR3, the DNA is TGTGCCAGCAGTTACTCGAAAGGCTACGAGCAGTACTTC. Residues: CASSYSKGYEQYF.

This clone was observed a few times. This chain joins TRBV19 and TRBJ1-1, with a weak D call TRBD1 (6 bases). CDR1 is LNHDA, CDR2 SQIVND, per germline (reference sequence). Trimming took off 5 bases at V and 6 bases at J, with 10 bases between the two ends. The CDR3 contains 12 residues. As DNA, the CDR3 is TGTGCCAGTAGTCCAGGGGCGGCTGAAGCTTTCTTT. Protein product: CASSPGAAEAFF.

The chain joins TRBV6-1 to TRBJ1-5; no reliable D call. Between the trimmed V and J ends, which lost 1 base and 0 bases, there was a span of 10 bases. Germline assignment: CDR1 MNHNS and CDR2 SASEGT. CDR3 size: 16 residues. The DNA of the CDR3 is TGTGCCAGCAGTGAAGAAAGGGTTTATAGCAATCAGCCCCAGCATTTT. Translation gives CASSEERVYSNQPQHF.

This chain uses TRBV4-3 with TRBJ1-1; no clear D gene. Per the germline V gene, CDR1 is LGHNA and CDR2 is YSLEER. This CDR3 is 12 amino acids long. V lost 4 bases and J lost 1, with 4 bases in between. The CDR3 DNA reads TGCGCCAGCAGCCCGCAGAACACTGAAGCTTTCTTT. It is translated as CASSPQNTEAFF.

By sample share, this clone is medium-sized. V usage is TRBV2 and J usage is TRBJ2-7; D remains ambiguous. Germline V lookup: CDR1 SNHLY, CDR2 FYNNEI. The CDR3 contains 13 residues. Trimming shortened V by 9 bases and J by 0 bases, and 12 bases separated the two germline ends. The CDR3 loop reads CASVVQDSYEQYF. As DNA, the CDR3 is TGTGCCAGTGTTGTGCAGGACTCCTACGAGCAGTACTTC.

By share, this clone ranks as medium-sized. This chain uses TRBV12-1 with TRBJ2-3. TRBV12-1 is classified as a pseudogene. CDR3 length: 14 amino acids. The CDR3 coding sequence is TGTGCCAGCAAGGGCTTCCCTCGCACAGATACGCAGTATTTT. Residues: CASKGFPRTDTQYF.

This clone was seen more than once but under ten times. This chain links TRBV11-1 with TRBJ2-5; either TRBD1 or TRBD2 may fit D (5 bases each). Germline V gives CDR1 SGHAT, CDR2 FQDESV (reference sequence). Trimming removed 0 bases from V and 1 base from J, with 18 bases in between. This CDR3 is 18 amino acids long. In nucleotides, the CDR3 is TGTGCCAGCAGCTTAGCGGGGGTCGCGGCCCCGGCCCAAGAGACCCAGTACTTC. This translates into CASSLAGVAAPAQETQYF. Full variable domain (missing parts from reference TRBV11-1 and TRBJ2-5): EAEVAQSPRYKITEKSQAVAFWCDPISGHATLYWYRQILGQGPELLVQFQDESVVDDSQLPKDRFSAERLKGVDSTLKIQPAELGDSAMYLCASSLAGVAAPAQETQYFGPGTRLLVL.

Remarks on this clone: This probably arose from a read error, given a far larger clone one base away. This chain joins TRBV4-2 and TRBJ2-5; 8 positions agree with TRBD1. The DNA end favors TRBJ2-7, so the J call may be wrong. This CDR3 has 14 amino acids. CDR1 and CDR2 from the germline V gene are LGHNA and YNFKEQ. The chain's CDR3 is CASSQPGGMTEQYF. In DNA form, the CDR3 reads TGTGCCAGCAGCCAACCAGGGGGCATGACCGAGCAGTACTTC.

By its share, this clone is medium-sized. The chain is built from TRBV9 and TRBJ2-7; 7 positions match TRBD1. Losses at the gene ends were 3 bases for V and 3 bases for J; bases not matched to a gene: 9. CDR1 SGDLS and CDR2 YYNGEE come from the germline V gene. This CDR3 contains 15 residues. Here the CDR3 reads CASSAYGTEFYEQYF. CDR3 coding DNA: TGTGCCAGCAGCGCCTACGGGACAGAATTCTACGAGCAGTACTTC.

The gene calls are TRBV18 and TRBJ2-7; no reliable D call. Looked up from germline, CDR1 is KGHSH and CDR2 is LQKENI. This CDR3 comprises 13 residues. V was cut by 0 bases and J by 3 bases, with 6 bases left in between. CDR3 sequence (DNA): TGTGCCAGCTCACCACCTGACGTCTACGAGCAGTACTTC. It yields the protein CASSPPDVYEQYF.